This T cell receptor beta chain was documented in a study of technical replicates of blood from a handful of donors (dated by TCRdb to about 2017). A remark on this clone: It has no known antigen specificity. No clone much larger than this one lies a single base away; base qualities are absent.

Library preparation employed the immunoSEQ multiplex PCR assay. Drawn from immuneACCESS, this table holds only the in-frame rearrangements with V and J called that TCRdb kept. Clones are partly lost; checked studies trace under half to an unresolved V gene and leave the rest unexplained. The sample table records some 30,000 clones; more than 80% of these occur just once. Clones ranked in the top ten supply around 4.1% of the sample. This clonotype was sampled from a human donor in good health. Some clones in this sample may be carry-over from other donors' samples. Sequencing was carried out using PBMCs.

The CDR3 in this case is CASSGRYADTQYF. The DNA is TGTGCCAGCAGTGGCAGGTATGCAGATACGCAGTATTTT. The chain was built from TRBV6-1 and TRBJ2-3; the D gene remains uncertain. The CDR3 has 13 amino acids, counting the end cysteine and phenylalanine. Left in the record is the CDR3 DNA by itself, 39 bases read in frame from the first base. V is shortened by 4 bases, J by 4 bases, and the region joining them spans 9 bases. Based on the germline V gene, the CDR1 and CDR2 sequences are MNHNS and SASEGT.